This TCR beta chain was identified during a study of CD8+ T cells in alopecia areata. To note about this clone: Its antigen is not identified.

Between the trimmed V and J ends, which lost 2 bases and 2 bases, there was a span of 11 bases. The CDR3 loop spans 14 amino acids. The germline CDR1 and CDR2 sequences are SGHDT and YYEEEE. General study findings and limits: Resident alphabeta T cells of normal skin are also sequenced in scalp samples. Sharing of TCR sequences between patients (possibly for HLA-related reasons) was less clear than in mice. Clonality exceeded that of normal scalp in lesional scalp, most notably in alopecia totalis/universalis.

Starting from PBMCs, sorting isolated CD4+ and CD8+ T cells. Extraction and reverse transcription of RNA yielded cDNA as the sequencing template. Repertoires were generated with immunoSEQ multiplex PCR, while TCRdb's copy carries only in-frame clones and drops some. There are about 200,000 clones in the sample; roughly three fifths occur only once, and nearly 5% lies in the top ten. V and J are TRBV5-6 and TRBJ2-7; D possibly corresponds to TRBD1 (6 bases). The source is a human donor in good health. The sample taken for sequencing was CD8+ T cells sorted from blood. The CDR3 sequence: CASSFQDSPYEQYF. CDR3 coding DNA: TGTGCCAGCAGCTTCCAGGACAGTCCCTACGAGCAGTACTTC.